This T cell receptor (beta chain) was recovered during a study of T cell responses to AZD1222 COVID-19 vaccine. TCRdb's table, derived via immunoSEQ multiplex PCR, lists solely in-frame clones and lacks some. This sample has around 87,000 clones, with around 91% found just once. Germline lookup yields CDR1 MNHNS and CDR2 SASEGT. The ends were cut back, 3 bases at V and 8 bases at J, with 17 bases in the middle. CDR3 size: 15 residues. This chain connects TRBV6-1 to TRBJ2-1, with D unclear. The TCR comes from an adult who received the AZD1222 COVID-19 vaccine. The sample was peripheral blood, taken 28 days after the second AZD1222 dose. For the CDR3, the DNA is TGTGCCAGCAGTGACATACCCGGGCCCCGGGATGAGCAGTTCTTC. This codes for CASSDIPGPRDEQFF.